This T cell receptor beta chain was captured by sequencing in a study of blood T cell repertoires in COVID-19. Germline V gene lookup returns CDR1 MNHNS and CDR2 SASEGT. CDR3 length: 17 amino acids. Unmatched junction bases numbered 9, after V lost 2 bases and J lost 2 bases. The repertoire was sequenced with immunoSEQ multiplex PCR; TCRdb's copy has only in-frame clones and lacks some. The repertoire holds some 130,000 clones, with approximately 80% as singletons. The V gene is TRBV6-1, the J gene TRBJ2-5; the match to TRBD1 covers 9 bases. This receptor was obtained from a woman aged 50 to 60 with acute or convalescent COVID-19. What was sequenced was peripheral blood. The CDR3 protein is CASSEFPVGTGQETQYF. The CDR3 DNA follows: TGTGCCAGCAGTGAATTTCCCGTAGGGACAGGGCAAGAGACCCAGTACTTC.